One and the same sample provided the 2 T cell receptor beta chains below, sequenced in a study of cytomegalovirus exposure and HLA in healthy donors (dated by TCRdb to the late 2010s). Receptor libraries were prepared by the immunoSEQ multiplex PCR assay. The multiplex PCR relied on a mix of 60 forward primers for TCR Vbeta segments and 13 reverse primers for TCR Jbeta segments. TCRdb holds this immuneACCESS table with in-frame rearrangements only. Some clones are missing; in checked studies, unresolved V genes explain under half, and the rest has no known cause. This sample has roughly 150,000 clones in its table, and more than 75% of those were observed once. Of the sample, 2.5% falls within the top ten clones. Sequencing was performed on PBMCs. The origin of the receptors is a young man in good health and CMV-seropositive.

This chain uses TRBV27 with TRBJ1-2; no definite D call. The CDR3 sequence is 12 residues long. Trimming shortened V by 6 bases and J by 7 bases, and 12 bases separated the two germline ends. Per the germline V gene, CDR1 is MNHEY and CDR2 is SMNVEV (reference sequence). CDR3: CASRPSGAGYTF. The CDR3 DNA reads TGTGCCAGCAGGCCGAGCGGAGCTGGCTACACCTTC.

The chain has TRBV21-1 and TRBJ2-1; the DNA was not compared with TRBD2, the D call given in the table. TRBV21-1 is a pseudogene locus. The CDR3 is 17 residues long. In DNA form, the CDR3 reads TGTGCCAGCAGCATTGACCCTAGCGGGGGAGATAACGATGAGCAGTTCTTC. Encoded protein: CASSIDPSGGDNDEQFF.